The 16 T cell receptor beta chains presented below share a single source sample, sequenced in a study of CD8 T cells in Susac syndrome. A quantity of about 0.5 to 1 ug RNA underwent reverse transcription using random hexamers. TCRdb re-called the immunoSEQ multiplex PCR reads through MiXCR, storing one row per CDR3 protein. This sample has around 270,000 distinct CDR3 sequences; about 82% occur once, and the top ten carry around 0.22%. Sample: CD8+ T cells from PBMCs. The receptors originated from a human donor with multiple sclerosis.

The J gene is TRBJ2-7, the V gene TRBV20-1, with 8 bases fitting TRBD1. CDR1 DFQATT and CDR2 SNEGSKA come from the germline V gene (reference sequence). V lost 7 bases to trimming and J lost 3 bases; unmatched junction nucleotides: 8. This CDR3 spans 13 amino acids. CDR3 sequence reads: CSVPGQGGYEQYF. The CDR3 bases are TGCAGTGTTCCCGGACAGGGAGGCTACGAGCAGTACTTC.

The V gene is TRBV11-2, the J gene TRBJ2-5; D possibly corresponds to TRBD2 (6 bases). The V end lost 5 bases, the J end lost 4 bases, and 17 bases lay between the germline ends. The germline V gene encodes CDR1 SGHAT and CDR2 FQNNGV. The CDR3 totals 15 residues. CDR3 sequence (DNA): TGTGCCAGCAGCAGACCCCATGGGGGAGGAGAGACCCAGTACTTC. Translation gives CASSRPHGGGETQYF.

The chain recombines TRBV7-9 with TRBJ1-5; weak D call: TRBD1 (5 bases). The CDR3 is 14 amino acids. Germline V CDR1 and CDR2: SEHNR, FQNEAQ (reference sequence). The V end was cut by 1 base, the J end by 6 bases, with 10 bases between. The CDR3 is CASSLGGVTQPQHF. In DNA form, the CDR3 reads TGTGCCAGCAGCTTAGGGGGGGTAACTCAGCCCCAGCATTTT.

The CDR3 reads CASSPYGQVDSYEQYF. CDR3 DNA: TGCGCCAGCAGCCCCTATGGACAGGTCGATTCCTACGAGCAGTACTTC. The chain uses TRBV4-3 and TRBJ2-7; 7 positions match TRBD1. Germline loops: CDR1 LGHNA, CDR2 YSLEER. Germline trimming cut 4 bases from V and 1 base from J; bases unmatched to any gene: 10. This CDR3 spans 16 amino acids.

To note about this clonotype: A read error may produce the germline difference seen at one junction end. The chain is built from TRBV20-1 and TRBJ2-1; 7 bases fit TRBD1. Germline-derived CDR1 and CDR2 are DFQATT and SNEGSKA (reference sequence). The CDR3 has 13 amino acids. In DNA form, the CDR3 reads TGCAGCGCTACAGGGGACGACCTTGCTGAGCAGTTCTTC. Its translation is CSATGDDLAEQFF.

V is TRBV6-5 and J is TRBJ2-2, with TRBD1 as a possible D gene (6 bases). CDR1 MNHEY and CDR2 SVGAGI come from the germline V gene. V dropped 6 bases and J dropped 4 bases, with 15 bases sitting between them. The CDR3 runs to 15 residues. The CDR3 nucleotides read TGTGCCAGCAGGACTGCAGGGGTTCGCACCGGGGAGCTGTTTTTT. The encoded protein is CASRTAGVRTGELFF.

The chain links TRBV7-8 to TRBJ2-7; 9 bases fit TRBD2. Germline-derived CDR1 and CDR2 are SGHVS and FQNEAQ. Losses at the gene ends were 4 bases for V and 5 bases for J; bases not matched to a gene: 15. CDR3 length: 17 residues. CDR3 protein: CASSSPPSGKYSDEQYF. CDR3 nucleotide sequence: TGTGCCAGCAGCTCCCCCCCTAGCGGGAAATATAGTGACGAGCAGTACTTC.

J is TRBJ2-5 and V is TRBV4-3; TRBD2 agrees at 8 bases. V was clipped by 0 bases and J by 9 bases; unmatched bases: 0. This CDR3 comprises 12 residues. CDR1 is LGHNA and CDR2 is YSLEER in the germline V gene. In DNA, the CDR3 is TGCGCCAGCAGCCAAGATAGCGGGGCCCAGTACTTC. Encoded protein: CASSQDSGAQYF.

This chain uses TRBV27 with TRBJ1-4, with D tentatively TRBD1 (6 bases). This CDR3 is 12 amino acids long. Germline assignment: CDR1 MNHEY and CDR2 SMNVEV (reference sequence). V dropped 8 bases and J dropped 6 bases, with 10 bases sitting between them. The DNA of the CDR3 is TGTGCCAGCGGAGCAGGGGATGAAAAACTGTTTTTT. Amino acid sequence: CASGAGDEKLFF.

The chain couples TRBV20-1 to TRBJ2-1; D ambiguous. Looked up from germline, CDR1 is DFQATT and CDR2 is SNEGSKA (reference sequence). Trimming removed 4 bases from V and 0 bases from J, with 13 bases in between. There are 15 residues in the CDR3. CDR3 residues: CSAKEWAGSYNEQFF. For the CDR3, the DNA is TGCAGTGCTAAGGAATGGGCTGGCTCCTACAATGAGCAGTTCTTC.

This clonotype has a single count. The V gene is TRBV2, the J gene TRBJ1-1; perhaps TRBD1 as D (6 bases). The CDR3 runs to 14 residues. V gave up 3 bases and J gave up 1 base, with 9 bases separating them. Germline CDR1 is SNHLY and CDR2 is FYNNEI. CDR3 DNA: TGTGCCAGCAGTGAGGGCAGGGGGAACACTGAAGCTTTCTTT. The encoded protein is CASSEGRGNTEAFF.

The V and J genes are TRBV13 and TRBJ1-2, with TRBD1 identical over 7 bases. Trimming removed 6 bases from V and 6 bases from J; junction bases left unmatched: 13. The CDR3 length is 15 residues. Germline CDR1 PRHDT, CDR2 FYEKMQ (reference sequence). This CDR3 reads CASSLVDRVWHGYTF. DNA for the CDR3: TGTGCCAGCAGTTTGGTCGACAGGGTTTGGCATGGCTACACCTTC.

The V and J genes are TRBV2 and TRBJ2-2, with 14 positions matching TRBD2. The CDR3 is 18 residues long. V lost 5 bases to trimming and J lost 8 bases; unmatched junction nucleotides: 13. The germline gives CDR1 SNHLY, CDR2 FYNNEI. DNA for the CDR3: TGTGCCAGCAGTAAATCCGGGACTAGCGGGAGATGGTCGGGGGAGCTGTTTTTT. It yields the protein CASSKSGTSGRWSGELFF.

This clonotype was seen once. The chain recombines TRBV7-8 with TRBJ1-5; D is ambiguous. Trimming took off 1 base at V and 0 bases at J, with 13 bases between the two ends. Looked up from germline, CDR1 is SGHVS and CDR2 is FQNEAQ. The CDR3 has 17 residues. The CDR3 nucleotides read TGTGCCAGCAGCTTAGGAGGAACGGATTATAGCAATCAGCCCCAGCATTTT. It translates to CASSLGGTDYSNQPQHF.

The chain links TRBV12-3 or TRBV12-4 to TRBJ2-3; D may be TRBD1 or TRBD2 (5 bases each). V was shortened by 5 bases and J by 1 base, with 16 bases between the two germline ends. The CDR3 extends over 16 amino acids. Written as DNA, the CDR3 is TGTGCCAGCAGTCCCCCTTTCGGGGACGGCACAGATACGCAGTATTTT. It translates to CASSPPFGDGTDTQYF.

This clonotype was detected once. The rearrangement links TRBV27 to TRBJ2-6; the D gene is possibly TRBD2 (6 bases). Per the germline V gene, CDR1 is MNHEY and CDR2 is SMNVEV (reference sequence). CDR3 length equals 15 residues. V lost 1 base and J 2 bases, leaving 6 bases between the germline ends. The CDR3 coding sequence is TGTGCCAGCAGTTTATGGGGGGCTGGGGCCAACGTCCTGACTTTC. Translating gives CASSLWGAGANVLTF.